This entry is about one T cell receptor beta chain. Its specificity is unknown. A CD45RA+ naive subset and a CD45RA-negative memory subset were split from CD4+ cells. V was cut by 3 bases and J by 11 bases, with 17 bases left in between. Germline V gives CDR1 SGHRS, CDR2 YFSETQ. The CDR3 is 13 amino acids. Profiled with immunoSEQ multiplex PCR; TCRdb holds only in-frame clones, not every one. This sample has some 2,400,000 clones, with almost 96% found just once. The data originate from a study of shared clonotypes between healthy human individuals. Whole-study results and caveats: Donors were few, which limited the genetic and exposure-history diversity represented. Estimated richness was generally greater in naive than memory subsets.

The origin of this receptor is a man aged 18 to 29 in good health. Specimen: naive CD4+ T cells sorted from blood. Specified subset: CD45RA+ positively selected. The chain has TRBV5-1 and TRBJ1-1, with D maybe TRBD1 (6 bases). The CDR3 region is CASSSLYRDAAFF. In DNA, the CDR3 is TGCGCCAGCAGCTCTCTATACAGGGATGCGGCTTTCTTT.